Sequencing of this TCR beta chain was carried out in a study of T-cell reconstitution after alpha-beta-depleted transplantation in children. Per the germline V gene, CDR1 is KGHDR and CDR2 is SFDVKD. The V end lost 5 bases, the J end lost 0 bases, and 3 bases lay between the germline ends. The CDR3 is 12 amino acids. Preparation of the TCRbeta library was carried out with unique molecular identifiers. TCRdb reprocessed the PCR reads via MiXCR and lists one record per CDR3 protein. The profile shows 500,000 or so distinct CDR3 sequences, around a third of them singletons. The source was PBMCs from the stem cell graft donor, collected from the stem cell graft. This clonotype was obtained from a human donor who donated a stem cell graft to a child with aplastic anemia. The chain recombines TRBV24-1 with TRBJ1-2; D remains unclear. The CDR3 DNA sequence: TGTGCCACCAGTGCAACTAACTATGGCTACACCTTC. This gives the protein CATSATNYGYTF.